This T cell receptor beta chain was recorded in a study of blood T cell repertoires in COVID-19. Participants spanned ages roughly 18 to 90 years and resided in 24 US areas. Membership in each cohort depended on participant-reported clinical history. The CDR3 covers 16 residues. The germline V gene encodes CDR1 SGHAT and CDR2 FQNNGV. V gave up 1 base and J gave up 2 bases; unmatched junction bases: 4. Source study methods: Nucleated cell number was recorded as an estimate derived from reference gene primer amplification. TCRdb's table, derived via immunoSEQ multiplex PCR, lists solely in-frame clones and lacks some. V, J and clone size were drawn from that table, and D and trimming were deduced from the DNA. The sample lists more than 300,000 clones, around 90% occurring once.

This clonotype was obtained from a woman aged 25 to 39 who had recovered from COVID-19. V usage is TRBV11-2 and J usage is TRBJ1-3, with 8 bases aligning to TRBD1. Input material: PBMCs or T cells enriched from blood (not recorded which). The CDR3 sequence is CASSLAPDRAGNTIYF. The DNA for the CDR3 is TGTGCCAGCAGCTTAGCCCCGGACAGGGCTGGAAACACCATATATTTT.